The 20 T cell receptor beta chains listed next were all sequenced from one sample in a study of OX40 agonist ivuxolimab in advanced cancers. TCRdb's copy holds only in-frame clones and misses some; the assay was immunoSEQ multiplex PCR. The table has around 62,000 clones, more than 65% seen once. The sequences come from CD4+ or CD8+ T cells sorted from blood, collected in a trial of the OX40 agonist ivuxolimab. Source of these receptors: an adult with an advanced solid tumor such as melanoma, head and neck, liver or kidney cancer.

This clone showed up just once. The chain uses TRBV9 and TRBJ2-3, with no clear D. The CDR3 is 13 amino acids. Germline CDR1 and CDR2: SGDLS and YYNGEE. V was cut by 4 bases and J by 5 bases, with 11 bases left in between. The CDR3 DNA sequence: TGTGCCAGCAGCTCACCCCTTCAAGATACGCAGTATTTT. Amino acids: CASSSPLQDTQYF.

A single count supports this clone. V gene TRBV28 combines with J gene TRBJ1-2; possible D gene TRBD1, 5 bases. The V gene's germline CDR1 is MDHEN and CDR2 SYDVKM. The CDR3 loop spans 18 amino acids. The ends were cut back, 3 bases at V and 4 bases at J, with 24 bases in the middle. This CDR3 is CASSFPSDLWQGSYGYTF. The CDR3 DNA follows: TGTGCCAGCAGTTTCCCGTCCGATTTATGGCAGGGAAGCTATGGCTACACCTTC.

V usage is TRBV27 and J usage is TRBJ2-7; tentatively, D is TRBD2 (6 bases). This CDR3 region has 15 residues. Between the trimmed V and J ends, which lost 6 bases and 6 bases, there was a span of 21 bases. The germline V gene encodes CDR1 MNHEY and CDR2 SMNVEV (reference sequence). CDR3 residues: CASRENGGPRREQYF. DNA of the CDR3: TGTGCCAGCAGAGAGAACGGGGGACCGCGGCGCGAGCAGTACTTC.

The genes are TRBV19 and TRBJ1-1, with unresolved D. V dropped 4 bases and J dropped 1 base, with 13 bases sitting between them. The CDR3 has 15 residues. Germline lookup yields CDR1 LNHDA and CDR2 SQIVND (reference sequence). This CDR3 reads CASSTPGRENTEAFF. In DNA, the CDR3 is TGTGCCAGTAGTACACCGGGTAGAGAGAACACTGAAGCTTTCTTT. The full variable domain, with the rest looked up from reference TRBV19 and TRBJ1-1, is DGGITQSPKYLFRKEGQNVTLSCEQNLNHDAMYWYRQDPGQGLRLIYYSQIVNDFQKGDIAEGYSVSREKKESFPLTVTSAQKNPTAFYLCASSTPGRENTEAFFGQGTRLTVV.

The CDR3 region is CASRPGQGWTQYF. DNA for the CDR3: TGTGCCAGCAGACCTGGACAGGGTTGGACCCAGTACTTC. This chain connects TRBV6-5 to TRBJ2-5, with 8 bases matching TRBD1. V gave up 6 bases and J gave up 7 bases; unmatched junction bases: 7. The germline gives CDR1 MNHEY, CDR2 SVGAGI. The CDR3 totals 13 residues.

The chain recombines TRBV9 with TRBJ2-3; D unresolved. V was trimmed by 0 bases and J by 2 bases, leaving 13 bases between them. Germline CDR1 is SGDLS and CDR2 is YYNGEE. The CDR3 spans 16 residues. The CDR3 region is CASSVVPTGLTDTQYF. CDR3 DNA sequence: TGTGCCAGCAGCGTAGTCCCAACTGGGCTCACAGATACGCAGTATTTT.

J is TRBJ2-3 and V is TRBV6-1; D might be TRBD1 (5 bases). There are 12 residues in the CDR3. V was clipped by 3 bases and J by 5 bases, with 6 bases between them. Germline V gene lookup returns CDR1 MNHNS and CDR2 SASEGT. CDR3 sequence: CASSDRVDTQYF. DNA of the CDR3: TGTGCCAGCAGTGACAGGGTAGATACGCAGTATTTT.

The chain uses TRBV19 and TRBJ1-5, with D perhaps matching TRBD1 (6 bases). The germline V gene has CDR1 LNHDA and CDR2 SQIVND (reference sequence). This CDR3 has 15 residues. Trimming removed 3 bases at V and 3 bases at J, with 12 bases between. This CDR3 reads CASSIGGQPNQPQHF. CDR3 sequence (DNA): TGTGCCAGTAGTATTGGCGGACAGCCCAATCAGCCCCAGCATTTT.

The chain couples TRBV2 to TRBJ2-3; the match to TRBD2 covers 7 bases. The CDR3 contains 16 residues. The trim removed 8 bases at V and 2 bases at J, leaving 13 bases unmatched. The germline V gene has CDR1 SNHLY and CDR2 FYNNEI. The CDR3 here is CASGLTSSPITDTQYF. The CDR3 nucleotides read TGTGCCAGCGGCTTGACTAGCAGCCCTATCACAGATACGCAGTATTTT.

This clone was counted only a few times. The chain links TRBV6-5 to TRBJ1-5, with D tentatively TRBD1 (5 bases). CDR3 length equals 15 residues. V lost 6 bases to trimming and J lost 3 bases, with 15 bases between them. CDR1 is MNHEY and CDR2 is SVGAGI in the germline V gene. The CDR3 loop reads CASRPGPPSNQPQHF. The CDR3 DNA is TGTGCCAGCAGACCGGGACCACCCTCCAATCAGCCCCAGCATTTT.

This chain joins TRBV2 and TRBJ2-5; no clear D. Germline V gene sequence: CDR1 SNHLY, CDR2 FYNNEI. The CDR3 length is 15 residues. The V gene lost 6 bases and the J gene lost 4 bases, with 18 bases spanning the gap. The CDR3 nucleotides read TGTGCCAGCAGGCCCACCTCCACAGCTCCAGAGACCCAGTACTTC. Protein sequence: CASRPTSTAPETQYF. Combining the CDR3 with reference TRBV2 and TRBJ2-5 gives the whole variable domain EPEVTQTPSHQVTQMGQEVILRCVPISNHLYFYWYRQILGQKVEFLVSFYNNEISEKSEIFDDQFSVERPDGSNFTLKIRSTKLEDSAMYFCASRPTSTAPETQYFGPGTRLLVL.

The chain's CDR3 is CASTPQGAGMYGYTF. The CDR3 DNA is TGTGCCAGCACCCCCCAGGGGGCAGGGATGTATGGCTACACCTTC. The chain recombines TRBV11-2 with TRBJ1-2, with 8 positions matching TRBD1. Germline loops: CDR1 SGHAT, CDR2 FQNNGV. The CDR3 sequence is 15 residues long. V trimming: 7 bases; J trimming: 5 bases; junction bases outside the gene matches: 12.

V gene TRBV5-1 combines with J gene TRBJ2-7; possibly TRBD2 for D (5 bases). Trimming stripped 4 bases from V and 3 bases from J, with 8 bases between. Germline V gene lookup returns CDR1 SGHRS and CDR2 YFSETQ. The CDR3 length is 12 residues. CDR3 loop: CASSAGGYEQYV. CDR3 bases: TGCGCCAGCAGCGCCGGAGGCTACGAGCAGTACGTC.

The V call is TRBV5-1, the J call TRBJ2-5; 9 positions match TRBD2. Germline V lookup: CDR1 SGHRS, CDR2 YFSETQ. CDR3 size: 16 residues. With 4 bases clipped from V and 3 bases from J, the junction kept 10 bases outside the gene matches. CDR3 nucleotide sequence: TGCGCCAGCAGCGTGGGAAGTAGCGGGGGAAAAGAGACCCAGTACTTC. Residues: CASSVGSSGGKETQYF. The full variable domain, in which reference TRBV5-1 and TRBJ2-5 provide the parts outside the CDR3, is KAGVTQTPRYLIKTRGQQVTLSCSPISGHRSVSWYQQTPGQGLQFLFEYFSETQRNKGNFPGRFSGRQFSNSRSEMNVSTLELGDSALYLCASSVGSSGGKETQYFGPGTRLLVL.

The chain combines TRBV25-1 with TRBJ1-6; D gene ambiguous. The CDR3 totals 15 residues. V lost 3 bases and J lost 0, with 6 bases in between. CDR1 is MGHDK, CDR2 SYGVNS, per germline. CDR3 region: CASSDTASYNSPLHF. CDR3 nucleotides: TGTGCCAGCAGTGATACGGCCTCCTATAATTCACCCCTCCACTTT.

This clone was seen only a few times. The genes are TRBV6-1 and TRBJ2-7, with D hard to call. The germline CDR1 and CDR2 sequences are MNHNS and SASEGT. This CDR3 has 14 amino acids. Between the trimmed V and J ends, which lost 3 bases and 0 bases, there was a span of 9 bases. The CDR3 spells CASSELPPSYEQYF. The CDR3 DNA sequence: TGTGCCAGCAGTGAGCTTCCGCCCTCCTACGAGCAGTACTTC.

CDR3 loop: CASSLSVGPQETQYF. In nucleotides, the CDR3 is TGTGCCAGCAGTTTATCGGTCGGCCCCCAAGAGACCCAGTACTTC. The gene calls are TRBV27 and TRBJ2-5; no clear D gene. The germline V gene encodes CDR1 MNHEY and CDR2 SMNVEV (reference sequence). This CDR3 is 15 amino acids long. V lost 0 bases, J lost 1 base, and 9 bases lay in between.

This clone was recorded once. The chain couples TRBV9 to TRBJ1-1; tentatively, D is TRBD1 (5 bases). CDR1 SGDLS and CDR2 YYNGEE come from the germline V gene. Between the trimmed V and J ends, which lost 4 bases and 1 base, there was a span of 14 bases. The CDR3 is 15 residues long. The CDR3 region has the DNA TGTGCCAGCAGCCGCTCCCAGGGAGGGAACACTGAAGCTTTCTTT. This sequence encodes CASSRSQGGNTEAFF.

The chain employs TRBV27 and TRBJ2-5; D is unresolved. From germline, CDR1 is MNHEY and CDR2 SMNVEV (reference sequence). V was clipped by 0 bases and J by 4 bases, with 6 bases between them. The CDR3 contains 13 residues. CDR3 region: CASSLSWGETQYF. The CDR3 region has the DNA TGTGCCAGCAGTTTATCGTGGGGAGAGACCCAGTACTTC.

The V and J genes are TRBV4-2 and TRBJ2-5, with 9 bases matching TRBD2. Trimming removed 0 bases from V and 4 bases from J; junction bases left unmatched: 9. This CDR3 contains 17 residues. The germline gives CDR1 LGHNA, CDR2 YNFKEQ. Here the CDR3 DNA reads TGTGCCAGCAGCCAAGATAATAGCGGGAGTGGGGGAGAGACCCAGTACTTC. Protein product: CASSQDNSGSGGETQYF.